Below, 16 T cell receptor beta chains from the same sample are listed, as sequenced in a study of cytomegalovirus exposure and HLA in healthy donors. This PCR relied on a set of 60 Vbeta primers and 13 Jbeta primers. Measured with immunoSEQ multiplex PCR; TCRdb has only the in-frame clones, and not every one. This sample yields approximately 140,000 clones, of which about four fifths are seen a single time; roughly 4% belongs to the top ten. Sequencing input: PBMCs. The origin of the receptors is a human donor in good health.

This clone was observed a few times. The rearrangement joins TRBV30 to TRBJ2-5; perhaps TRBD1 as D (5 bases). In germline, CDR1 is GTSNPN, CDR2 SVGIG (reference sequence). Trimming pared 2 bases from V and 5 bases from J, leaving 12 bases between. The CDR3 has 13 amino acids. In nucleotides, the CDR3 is TGTGCCTGGAGTTCAGGGCTTGAGGAGACCCAGTACTTC. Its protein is CAWSSGLEETQYF.

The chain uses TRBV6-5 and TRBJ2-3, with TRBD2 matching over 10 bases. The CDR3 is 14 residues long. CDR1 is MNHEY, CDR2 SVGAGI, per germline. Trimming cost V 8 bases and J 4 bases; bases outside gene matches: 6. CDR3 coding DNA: TGTGCCAGCCAAGCAGCGGGAGGGCCAGATACGCAGTATTTT. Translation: CASQAAGGPDTQYF.

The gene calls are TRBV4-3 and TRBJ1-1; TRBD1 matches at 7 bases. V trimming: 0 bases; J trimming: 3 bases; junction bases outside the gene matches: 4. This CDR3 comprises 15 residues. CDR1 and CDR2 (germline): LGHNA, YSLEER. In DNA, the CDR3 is TGCGCCAGCAGCCAAGAGGACAGGAGGGACACTGAAGCTTTCTTT. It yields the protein CASSQEDRRDTEAFF.

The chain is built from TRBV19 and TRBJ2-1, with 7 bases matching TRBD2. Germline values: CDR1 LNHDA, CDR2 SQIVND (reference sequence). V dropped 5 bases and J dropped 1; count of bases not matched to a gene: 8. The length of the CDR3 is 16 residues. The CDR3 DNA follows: TGTGCCAGTAGTTTGGGGGGGGTTCGGTCCTACAATGAGCAGTTCTTC. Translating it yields CASSLGGVRSYNEQFF.

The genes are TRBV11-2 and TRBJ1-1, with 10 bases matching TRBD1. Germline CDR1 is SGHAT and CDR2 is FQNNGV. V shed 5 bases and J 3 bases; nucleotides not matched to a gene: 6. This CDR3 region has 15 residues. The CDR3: CASSPPGQGDTEAFF. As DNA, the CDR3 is TGTGCCAGCAGCCCGCCCGGACAGGGGGACACTGAAGCTTTCTTT.

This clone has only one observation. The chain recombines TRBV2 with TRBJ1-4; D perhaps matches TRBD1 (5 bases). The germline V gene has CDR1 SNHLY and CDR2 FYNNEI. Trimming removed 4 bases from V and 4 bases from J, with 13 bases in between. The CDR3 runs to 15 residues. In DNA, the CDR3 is TGTGCCAGCAGTGGACCCCGGGGGATTAATGAAAAACTGTTTTTT. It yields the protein CASSGPRGINEKLFF.

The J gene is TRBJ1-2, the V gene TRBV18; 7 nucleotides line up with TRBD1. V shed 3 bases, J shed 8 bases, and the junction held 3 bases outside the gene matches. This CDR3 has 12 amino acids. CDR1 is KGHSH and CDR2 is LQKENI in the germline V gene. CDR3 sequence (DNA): TGTGCCAGCTCACCCGACAGGGCGGGCTACACCTTC. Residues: CASSPDRAGYTF.

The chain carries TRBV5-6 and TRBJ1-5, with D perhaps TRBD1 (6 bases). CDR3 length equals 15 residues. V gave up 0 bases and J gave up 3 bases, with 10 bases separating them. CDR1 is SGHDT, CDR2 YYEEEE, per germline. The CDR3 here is CASSLGQGINQPQHF. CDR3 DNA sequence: TGTGCCAGCAGCTTGGGTCAGGGGATCAATCAGCCCCAGCATTTT. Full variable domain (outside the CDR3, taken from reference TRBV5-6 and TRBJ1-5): DAGVTQSPTHLIKTRGQQVTLRCSPKSGHDTVSWYQQALGQGPQFIFQYYEEEERQRGNFPDRFSGHQFPNYSSELNVNALLLGDSALYLCASSLGQGINQPQHFGDGTRLSIL.

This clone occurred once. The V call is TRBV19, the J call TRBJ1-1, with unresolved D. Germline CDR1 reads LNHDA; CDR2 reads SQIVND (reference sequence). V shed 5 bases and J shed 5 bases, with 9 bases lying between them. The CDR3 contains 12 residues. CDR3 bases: TGTGCCAGTAGTGCCGGTTGGACTGAAGCTTTCTTT. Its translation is CASSAGWTEAFF.

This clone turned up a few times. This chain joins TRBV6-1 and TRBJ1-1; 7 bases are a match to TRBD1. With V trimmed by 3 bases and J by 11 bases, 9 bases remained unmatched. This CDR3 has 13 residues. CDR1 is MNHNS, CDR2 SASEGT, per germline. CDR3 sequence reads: CASSDGSGGQAFF. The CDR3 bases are TGTGCCAGCAGTGACGGATCAGGGGGGCAGGCTTTCTTT.

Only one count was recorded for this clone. CDR3 bases: TGTGCCAGCTCACCGAATGACAGGGGTAGGACTGAAGCTTTCTTT. Translation: CASSPNDRGRTEAFF. J is TRBJ1-1 and V is TRBV18, with 8 positions matching TRBD1. Trimming took 3 bases from V and 5 from J; bases not matched to a gene: 8. The CDR3 totals 15 residues. CDR1 and CDR2 (germline): KGHSH, LQKENI.

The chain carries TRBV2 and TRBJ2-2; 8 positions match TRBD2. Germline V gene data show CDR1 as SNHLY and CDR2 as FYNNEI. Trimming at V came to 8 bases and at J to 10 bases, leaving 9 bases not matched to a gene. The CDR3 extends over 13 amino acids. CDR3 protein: CASLAGGGLELFF. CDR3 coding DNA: TGTGCCAGCCTTGCGGGAGGCGGACTGGAGCTGTTTTTT. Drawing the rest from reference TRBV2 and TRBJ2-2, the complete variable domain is EPEVTQTPSHQVTQMGQEVILRCVPISNHLYFYWYRQILGQKVEFLVSFYNNEISEKSEIFDDQFSVERPDGSNFTLKIRSTKLEDSAMYFCASLAGGGLELFFGEGSRLTVL.

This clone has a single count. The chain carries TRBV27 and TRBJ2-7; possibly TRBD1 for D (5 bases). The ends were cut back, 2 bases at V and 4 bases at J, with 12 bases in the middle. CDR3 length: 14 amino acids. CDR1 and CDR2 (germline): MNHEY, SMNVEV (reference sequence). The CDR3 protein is CASSLKPQGYEQYF. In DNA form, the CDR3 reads TGTGCCAGCAGTTTAAAGCCCCAGGGTTACGAGCAGTACTTC.

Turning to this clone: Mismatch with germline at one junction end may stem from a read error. This CDR3 reads CASSLAGSSYEQYF. The CDR3 region has the DNA TGTGCCAGCAGCCTAGCGGGGAGCTCCTACGAGCAGTACTTC. The chain employs TRBV7-9 and TRBJ2-7; 9 bases are shared with TRBD2. Germline CDR1 is SEHNR and CDR2 is FQNEAQ (reference sequence). The length of the CDR3 is 14 residues.

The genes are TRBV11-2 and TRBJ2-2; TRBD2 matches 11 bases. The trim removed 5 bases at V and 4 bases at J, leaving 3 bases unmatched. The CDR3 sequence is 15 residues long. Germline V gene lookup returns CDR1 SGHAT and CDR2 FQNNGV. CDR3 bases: TGTGCCAGCAGCCTCACTAGCGGGAGCACCGGGGAGCTGTTTTTT. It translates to CASSLTSGSTGELFF.

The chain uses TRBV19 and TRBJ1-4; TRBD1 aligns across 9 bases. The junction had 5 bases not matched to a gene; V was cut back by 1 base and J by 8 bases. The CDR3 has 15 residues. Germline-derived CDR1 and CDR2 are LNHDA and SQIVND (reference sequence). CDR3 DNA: TGTGCCAGTAGTATAGTGACAGGGGGTTTCGAAAAACTGTTTTTT. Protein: CASSIVTGGFEKLFF. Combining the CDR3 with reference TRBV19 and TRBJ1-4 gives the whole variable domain DGGITQSPKYLFRKEGQNVTLSCEQNLNHDAMYWYRQDPGQGLRLIYYSQIVNDFQKGDIAEGYSVSREKKESFPLTVTSAQKNPTAFYLCASSIVTGGFEKLFFGSGTQLSVL.